This T cell receptor (beta chain) was sequenced for a study of T cell repertoires in cytomegalovirus infection. Study at large: Through public TCR beta signatures, both CMV infection and matching HLA type were indicated.

General study findings and limits: Predominance within the ex vivo response was attributable to HLA-C-restricted CMV-specific TCR beta clonotypes. Cumulative public TCR beta family frequency identified carriers of CMV plus the relevant HLA.

TCRdb re-called the reads through MiXCR, storing one row per CDR3 protein. This sample has hundreds of thousands of distinct CDR3 sequences, with around 24% found just once. This CDR3 comprises 15 residues. V was shortened by 3 bases and J by 2 bases, with 14 bases between the two germline ends. Per germline, CDR1 SEHNR and CDR2 FQNEAQ (reference sequence). In this sample, this clonotype turned up a few times. The target antigen is unknown. The sequence came from a human donor in good health (CMV status not recorded). Some clones in this sample may be carry-over from other donors' samples. Input material: CD8+ T cells from PBMCs. The rearrangement joins TRBV7-9 to TRBJ2-7; possibly TRBD1 for D (6 bases). This CDR3 is CASSFAGQSPYEQYF. As DNA, the CDR3 is TGTGCCAGCAGCTTTGCAGGACAGTCCCCCTACGAGCAGTACTTC.